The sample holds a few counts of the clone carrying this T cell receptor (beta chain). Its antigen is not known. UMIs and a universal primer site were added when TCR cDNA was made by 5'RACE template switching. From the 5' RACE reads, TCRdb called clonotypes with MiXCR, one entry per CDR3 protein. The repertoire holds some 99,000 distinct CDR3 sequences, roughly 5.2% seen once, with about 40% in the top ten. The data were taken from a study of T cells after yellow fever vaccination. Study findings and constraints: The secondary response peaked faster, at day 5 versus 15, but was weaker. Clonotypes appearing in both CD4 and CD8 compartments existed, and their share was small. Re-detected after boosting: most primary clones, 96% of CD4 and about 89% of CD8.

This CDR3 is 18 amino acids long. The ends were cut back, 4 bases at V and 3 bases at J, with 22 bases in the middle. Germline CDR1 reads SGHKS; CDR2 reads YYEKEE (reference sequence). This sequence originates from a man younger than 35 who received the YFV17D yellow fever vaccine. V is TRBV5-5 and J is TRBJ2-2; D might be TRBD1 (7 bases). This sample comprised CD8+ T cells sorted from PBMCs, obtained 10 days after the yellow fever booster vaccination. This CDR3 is CASSRHPNRGGDTGELFF. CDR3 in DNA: TGTGCCAGCAGCCGCCACCCAAACAGGGGAGGCGACACCGGGGAGCTGTTTTTT.